The 26 T cell receptor beta chains reported below all come from one sample, sequenced in a study of blood T cell repertoires in COVID-19. This table comes from immunoSEQ multiplex PCR, and its TCRdb copy is limited to in-frame clones, with some not included. The data hold approximately 180,000 clones, with around 87% observed a single time. Sequencing was performed on peripheral blood. The source is a woman in her 70s with COVID-19, enrolled during active disease.

This clone was picked up one time. The J gene is TRBJ2-7, the V gene TRBV21-1; whether TRBD1, the table's D call, matches the DNA was not checked. TRBV21-1 is flagged as a pseudogene. This CDR3 has 12 residues. In nucleotides, the CDR3 is TGTGCCAGCAGAGGGACAGGGGGCGAGCAGTACTTC. This encodes CASRGTGGEQYF.

The chain recombines TRBV11-3 with TRBJ2-1, with a tentative D call TRBD1 (6 bases). Trimming took 5 bases from V and 0 from J, leaving 8 bases between them. Per the germline V gene, CDR1 is SGHNT and CDR2 is YENEEA. This CDR3 is 14 amino acids long. Written as DNA, the CDR3 is TGTGCCAGCAGCCACAGGGTCTCCTACAATGAGCAGTTCTTC. Its protein product is CASSHRVSYNEQFF.

The rearrangement uses TRBV18 and TRBJ2-1, with D unresolved. CDR3 size: 14 residues. Germline V gives CDR1 KGHSH, CDR2 LQKENI. V lost 6 bases, J lost 1 base, and 10 bases lay in between. The CDR3 bases are TGTGCCAGCTCCCCCTTGACATCCTACAATGAGCAGTTCTTC. Amino acid sequence: CASSPLTSYNEQFF.

This clone was seen a few times. This chain links TRBV14 with TRBJ1-1; D unclear. V shed 1 base and J shed 5 bases, with 17 bases lying between them. CDR3 length equals 16 residues. CDR1 and CDR2 from the germline V gene are SGHDN and FVKESK. The CDR3 bases are TGTGCCAGCAGCCAAGGAGGATGGAGGGTAGGAACTGAAGCTTTCTTT. Residues: CASSQGGWRVGTEAFF.

The chain employs TRBV2 and TRBJ1-6; TRBD1 matches at 7 bases. This CDR3 comprises 14 residues. The ends lost 1 base at V and 13 bases at J; junction bases unmatched: 7. Per germline, CDR1 SNHLY and CDR2 FYNNEI. CDR3 in amino acids: CASSEETGNMPLHF. In nucleotides, the CDR3 is TGTGCCAGCAGTGAAGAGACAGGGAATATGCCCCTCCACTTT.

This rearrangement joins TRBV9 to TRBJ2-3; 9 bases line up with TRBD2. The ends lost 2 bases at V and 2 bases at J; junction bases unmatched: 6. Germline V gives CDR1 SGDLS, CDR2 YYNGEE. The CDR3 loop spans 16 amino acids. This chain's CDR3 is CASSVPAGGSTDTQYF. The CDR3, as DNA: TGTGCCAGCAGCGTCCCAGCGGGAGGATCCACAGATACGCAGTATTTT.

The chain combines TRBV30 with TRBJ2-1; D is uncertain. The V and J ends lost 1 base and 2 bases respectively, with 9 bases between them. CDR3 length equals 14 residues. The germline V gene encodes CDR1 GTSNPN and CDR2 SVGIG (reference sequence). The CDR3 here is CAWSANGPYNEQFF. The DNA for the CDR3 is TGTGCCTGGAGTGCAAATGGGCCCTACAATGAGCAGTTCTTC.

This chain uses TRBV28 with TRBJ2-7; TRBD2 aligns across 14 bases. The CDR3 has 15 residues. V shed 5 bases and J 8 bases; nucleotides not matched to a gene: 8. The V gene's germline CDR1 is MDHEN and CDR2 SYDVKM. The CDR3 DNA reads TGTGCCAGCAGTCCCGGGACTAGCGGGAGAATCAAGCAGTACTTC. Translating gives CASSPGTSGRIKQYF.

The V gene is TRBV19, the J gene TRBJ2-3; D call uncertain. Trimming took 5 bases from V and 0 from J, leaving 18 bases between them. The germline gives CDR1 LNHDA, CDR2 SQIVND (reference sequence). The CDR3 totals 17 residues. The CDR3 region has the DNA TGTGCCAGTAGTCTCCAGATCTCCACCGATAGCACAGATACGCAGTATTTT. Translation gives CASSLQISTDSTDTQYF.

The chain is built from TRBV7-9 and TRBJ2-1, with a weak D call TRBD2 (6 bases). The CDR3 runs to 14 residues. The germline V gene encodes CDR1 SEHNR and CDR2 FQNEAQ (reference sequence). Trimming removed 5 bases from V and 7 bases from J, with 15 bases in between. CDR3 DNA: TGTGCCAGCAGCCCCCCGGGGGAGCAGAATGAGCAGTTCTTC. It specifies CASSPPGEQNEQFF.

This rearrangement joins TRBV5-1 to TRBJ1-4; the D gene is possibly TRBD1 (6 bases). The germline gives CDR1 SGHRS, CDR2 YFSETQ. The CDR3 contains 18 residues. The V end was cut by 4 bases, the J end by 1 base, with 20 bases between. The CDR3 DNA is TGCGCCAGCAGCCAAGGACGAAGGACAGCGCGAACTAATGAAAAACTGTTTTTT. As protein: CASSQGRRTARTNEKLFF. Full variable domain (outside the CDR3, taken from reference TRBV5-1 and TRBJ1-4): KAGVTQTPRYLIKTRGQQVTLSCSPISGHRSVSWYQQTPGQGLQFLFEYFSETQRNKGNFPGRFSGRQFSNSRSEMNVSTLELGDSALYLCASSQGRRTARTNEKLFFGSGTQLSVL.

V gene TRBV18 combines with J gene TRBJ1-5; TRBD1 matches at 12 bases. Germline CDR1 reads KGHSH; CDR2 reads LQKENI. The junction had 4 bases not matched to a gene; V was cut back by 1 base and J by 0 bases. The CDR3 contains 18 residues. CDR3 sequence reads: CASSPLGTGGVSNQPQHF. Written as DNA, the CDR3 is TGTGCCAGCTCACCACTAGGGACAGGGGGCGTTAGCAATCAGCCCCAGCATTTT. Variable domain in full (rest from reference TRBV18 and TRBJ1-5): NAGVMQNPRHLVRRRGQEARLRCSPMKGHSHVYWYRQLPEEGLKFMVYLQKENIIDESGMPKERFSAEFPKEGPSILRIQQVVRGDSAAYFCASSPLGTGGVSNQPQHFGDGTRLSIL.

The chain couples TRBV5-5 to TRBJ2-5; D gene ambiguous. Germline values: CDR1 SGHKS, CDR2 YYEKEE (reference sequence). V gave up 1 base and J gave up 3 bases, with 10 bases separating them. This CDR3 comprises 14 residues. Here the CDR3 reads CASSLFPQKETQYF. The CDR3 DNA follows: TGTGCCAGCAGCTTGTTTCCACAGAAAGAGACCCAGTACTTC.

Only a few counts were recorded for this clone. The chain combines TRBV28 with TRBJ1-6; 7 bases are shared with TRBD1. The CDR3 loop spans 17 amino acids. CDR1 and CDR2 (germline): MDHEN, SYDVKM. The J segment lost 0 bases and the V segment lost 6 bases, leaving 8 bases of the junction unmatched. CDR3 region: CASRGTAESSYNSPLHF. CDR3 coding DNA: TGTGCCAGCAGGGGGACAGCGGAAAGCTCCTATAATTCACCCCTCCACTTT.

The chain links TRBV25-1 to TRBJ2-2; no reliable D call. CDR3 length equals 14 residues. The V gene's germline CDR1 is MGHDK and CDR2 SYGVNS. The V and J ends lost 6 bases and 6 bases respectively, with 14 bases between them. The chain's CDR3 is CASSLKSPSGELFF. Here the CDR3 DNA reads TGTGCCAGCAGCTTAAAGAGTCCTTCCGGGGAGCTGTTTTTT.

This chain joins TRBV5-1 and TRBJ1-1, with 7 bases fitting TRBD1. CDR1 and CDR2 (germline): SGHRS, YFSETQ. The CDR3 sequence is 15 residues long. V shed 0 bases, J shed 4 bases, and the junction held 6 bases outside the gene matches. CDR3 sequence reads: CASSLDRGHGTEAFF. For the CDR3, the DNA is TGCGCCAGCAGCTTGGATAGGGGGCATGGCACTGAAGCTTTCTTT. Complete variable domain (other parts from reference TRBV5-1 and TRBJ1-1): KAGVTQTPRYLIKTRGQQVTLSCSPISGHRSVSWYQQTPGQGLQFLFEYFSETQRNKGNFPGRFSGRQFSNSRSEMNVSTLELGDSALYLCASSLDRGHGTEAFFGQGTRLTVV.

The CDR3 DNA reads TGTGCCAGCAGACTGGACTTCAATCAGCCCCAGCATTTT. Its protein product is CASRLDFNQPQHF. The chain uses TRBV6-5 and TRBJ1-5; D is unresolved. This CDR3 contains 13 residues. The V end was cut by 6 bases, the J end by 3 bases, with 9 bases between. Germline V gives CDR1 MNHEY, CDR2 SVGAGI.

The chain joins TRBV20-1 to TRBJ2-7; a possible D gene is TRBD1 (6 bases). This CDR3 spans 10 amino acids. Germline values: CDR1 DFQATT, CDR2 SNEGSKA (reference sequence). CDR3: CSPRTRGQYF. CDR3 nucleotide sequence: TGCAGCCCTAGAACCAGGGGGCAGTACTTC.

This clone is a singleton in its sample. The V call is TRBV10-3, the J call TRBJ2-1; 8 bases agree with TRBD2. V dropped 0 bases and J dropped 0; count of bases not matched to a gene: 4. Per germline, CDR1 ENHRY and CDR2 SYGVKD. This CDR3 spans 17 amino acids. The CDR3 DNA is TGTGCCATCAGTGAGTCCATAGCGGGAAGCTCCTACAATGAGCAGTTCTTC. As protein: CAISESIAGSSYNEQFF.

The genes are TRBV30 and TRBJ2-2, with 7 bases aligning to TRBD1. This CDR3 is built from 13 residues. Germline CDR1 reads GTSNPN; CDR2 reads SVGIG (reference sequence). J lost 4 bases, V lost 7 bases, and 6 bases had no gene match. CDR3 sequence: CALRRQGTGELFF. CDR3 nucleotides: TGTGCCTTGAGACGACAGGGCACCGGGGAGCTGTTTTTT.

The chain links TRBV5-8 to TRBJ2-1; TRBD2 matches 13 bases. The germline CDR1 and CDR2 sequences are SGHTS and YDEGEE. V shed 4 bases, J shed 6 bases, and the junction held 7 bases outside the gene matches. The CDR3 loop spans 16 amino acids. CDR3 sequence reads: CASSAKGLAGVNEQFF. The DNA for the CDR3 is TGTGCCAGCAGCGCCAAAGGACTAGCGGGAGTCAATGAGCAGTTCTTC.

This clone was seen once. This chain uses TRBV30 with TRBJ2-1; 8 bases are a match to TRBD2. Trimming took 7 bases from V and 8 from J; bases not matched to a gene: 13. This CDR3 spans 14 amino acids. CDR1 is GTSNPN, CDR2 SVGIG, per germline (reference sequence). The CDR3, as DNA: TGTGCCTTCCCGTGGGGACTAGGGGGGGATGAGCAGTTCTTC. Protein: CAFPWGLGGDEQFF. Full variable domain (outside the CDR3, taken from reference TRBV30 and TRBJ2-1): SQTIHQWPATLVQPVGSPLSLECTVEGTSNPNLYWYRQAAGRGLQLLFYSVGIGQISSEVPQNLSASRPQDRQFILSSKKLLLSDSGFYLCAFPWGLGGDEQFFGPGTRLTVL.

This rearrangement joins TRBV29-1 to TRBJ1-5, with 8 positions matching TRBD1. This CDR3 is built from 14 residues. Germline V gene sequence: CDR1 SQVTM, CDR2 ANQGSEA. V lost 5 bases and J lost 6; bases outside the gene matches: 9. CDR3 sequence reads: CSVKLQGGGQPQHF. CDR3 DNA sequence: TGCAGCGTTAAATTACAGGGGGGGGGTCAGCCCCAGCATTTT.

The chain joins TRBV6-6 to TRBJ1-5; weak D call: TRBD1 (5 bases). The CDR3 sequence is 15 residues long. Germline CDR1 and CDR2: MNHNY and SVGAGI (reference sequence). Trimming left V 5 bases short and J 5 bases short, with 16 bases between. The CDR3 DNA sequence: TGTGCCAGCAGTACCCCCGCCAGGGTTCATCAGCCCCAGCATTTT. Encoded protein: CASSTPARVHQPQHF.

The chain carries TRBV4-1 and TRBJ2-3; D remains unclear. Trimming removed 0 bases from V and 3 bases from J, with 4 bases in between. The germline gives CDR1 MGHRA, CDR2 YSYEKL. CDR3 length: 13 residues. CDR3 coding DNA: TGCGCCAGCAGCCAAGATCAAACAGATACGCAGTATTTT. This encodes CASSQDQTDTQYF.

This chain joins TRBV2 and TRBJ2-1, with TRBD1 matching 8 bases. With V trimmed by 10 bases and J by 3 bases, 8 bases remained unmatched. The CDR3 has 14 amino acids. CDR1 and CDR2 from the germline V gene are SNHLY and FYNNEI. CDR3 sequence (DNA): TGTGCCACCTCATCCGGACAGGGCTACAATGAGCAGTTCTTC. This codes for CATSSGQGYNEQFF.